A selection of T cell receptor beta chains follows, all from one sample in a study of siplizumab effects on memory and regulatory T cells. The data were produced by immunoSEQ multiplex PCR, yet TCRdb's version contains in-frame clones alone and is incomplete. Here the sample spans 80,000 to 130,000 clones, about 91% being singletons. The sequencing input was Tregs sorted from blood. The receptors derive from a human donor in good health. The conserved cysteine and the conserved F or W are not part of the CDR3 here. The order of the fields is V gene, CDR3 protein.

>TRBV19
ASSHSGRATVDEQF
>TRBV10-3
AISDPGTVNTEAF
>TRBV27
ASSFTKLLSSYNEQF
>TRBV5-4
ASSLGLNTDTQY
>TRBV2
ASSTGTSGVQETQY
>TRBV27
ASSLSWGGKTQY
>TRBV15
ATSRVGSGPIAKNIQY
>TRBV5-1
ASSLVNTEAF
>TRBV7-9
ASSYSGGGETEAF
>TRBV11-2
ASSLARTRNTQY